This T cell receptor beta chain was sequenced for a study of cytomegalovirus exposure and HLA in healthy donors. Germline loops: CDR1 WNHNN, CDR2 SYGVQD (reference sequence). The length of the CDR3 is 15 residues. The V end lost 1 base, the J end lost 2 bases, and 8 bases lay between the germline ends. The PCR ran on 60 Vbeta and 13 Jbeta primers. Assay used: immunoSEQ multiplex PCR; TCRdb lists only in-frame clones, some missing. Here the sample spans just over 150,000 clones, 84% being singletons. Overall study results and limits: Immune exposure was documented only through CMV serostatus. Confirmation was obtained in vitro that three CMV-associated chains are specific for CMV antigens.

Concerning this clone itself: Its antigen is unknown.

V is TRBV10-1 and J is TRBJ2-2; D gene uncertain. The sample comprised PBMCs. This clonotype originated in a man aged 50 to 59 in good health and CMV-seropositive. The CDR3 region has the DNA TGCGCCAGCAGTGAGTTTCTAACCAACACCGGGGAGCTGTTTTTT. This codes for CASSEFLTNTGELFF.